Below, 23 T cell receptor beta chains from the same sample are listed, as sequenced in a study of regulatory T cells in long-lasting Graves disease. CDR3 regions were amplified by Arm-PCR using iRepertoire HTBI primers to build TCR beta libraries. TCRdb analysed the multiplex PCR reads with MiXCR anew, one entry per CDR3 protein. The repertoire has hundreds of thousands of distinct CDR3 sequences, roughly 12% of them found once; the top ten carry 10%. The time point is: newly diagnosed GD, antithyroid drugs for less than 3 months. PBMC RNA was the source of the TCR library. These same records also appear under a second study, on T cells in Graves' hyperthyroidism and ophthalmopathy.

This specimen was peripheral blood mononuclear cells (PBMCs), taken at new diagnosis, from a patient treated with antithyroid drugs. The receptors originated from a man aged 25-40 years with Graves disease.

Many counts were recorded for this clonotype. This sequence joins TRBV2 and TRBJ2-5; D call uncertain. V shed 10 bases and J shed 4 bases, with 13 bases lying between them. The CDR3 is 12 amino acids. The germline V gene has CDR1 SNHLY and CDR2 FYNNEI. The CDR3, as DNA: TGTGCCACGCGGTCCCTGGGAGAGACCCAGTACTTC. The encoded protein is CATRSLGETQYF.

This chain links TRBV5-1 with TRBJ1-4; D unclear. This CDR3 comprises 15 residues. V lost 0 bases, J lost 10 bases, and 16 bases lay in between. In germline, CDR1 is SGHRS, CDR2 YFSETQ. The CDR3 reads CASSLDGRAGGKLFF. CDR3 in DNA: TGCGCCAGCAGCTTGGATGGGAGGGCTGGTGGAAAACTGTTTTTT. Variable domain in full (rest from reference TRBV5-1 and TRBJ1-4): KAGVTQTPRYLIKTRGQQVTLSCSPISGHRSVSWYQQTPGQGLQFLFEYFSETQRNKGNFPGRFSGRQFSNSRSEMNVSTLELGDSALYLCASSLDGRAGGKLFFGSGTQLSVL.

This clonotype came up many times. The V and J genes are TRBV19 and TRBJ1-6; 8 bases match TRBD1. After removal of 9 bases from V and 10 bases from J, the junction contained 8 bases not matched to a gene. CDR3 length: 13 amino acids. Germline CDR1 LNHDA, CDR2 SQIVND (reference sequence). The CDR3 loop reads CASKDREASPLHF. The DNA for the CDR3 is TGTGCCAGCAAGGACAGGGAGGCATCACCCCTCCACTTT.

This clonotype was seen many times. The chain recombines TRBV7-9 with TRBJ2-7, with D possibly being TRBD2 (6 bases). The CDR3 totals 13 residues. The V gene lost 1 base and the J gene lost 3 bases, with 7 bases spanning the gap. CDR1 SEHNR and CDR2 FQNEAQ come from the germline V gene (reference sequence). CDR3 region: CASSLETSYEQYF. Written as DNA, the CDR3 is TGTGCCAGCAGCTTAGAGACTAGCTACGAGCAGTACTTC.

This clonotype was recorded at least ten times. This chain uses TRBV9 with TRBJ1-5; 8 bases line up with TRBD1. The length of the CDR3 is 16 residues. Germline V CDR1 and CDR2: SGDLS, YYNGEE. Germline trimming cut 3 bases from V and 0 bases from J; bases unmatched to any gene: 5. CDR3 coding DNA: TGTGCCAGCAGCGCCGGGACAGGTGATAGCAATCAGCCCCAGCATTTT. Amino acids: CASSAGTGDSNQPQHF.

This clonotype has at least ten counts. The chain uses TRBV6-2 or TRBV6-3 and TRBJ2-2; 7 bases fit TRBD2. Germline V CDR1 and CDR2: MNHEY, SVGEGT. Trimming at V came to 2 bases and at J to 4 bases, leaving 4 bases not matched to a gene. CDR3 size: 15 residues. The CDR3 here is CASSYAGETTGELFF. DNA for the CDR3: TGTGCCAGCAGTTACGCGGGAGAGACCACCGGGGAGCTGTTTTTT.

V gene TRBV15 combines with J gene TRBJ2-1; 10 bases map to TRBD1. V shed 2 bases and J 8 bases; nucleotides not matched to a gene: 3. Per germline, CDR1 LNHNV and CDR2 YYDKDF (reference sequence). This CDR3 spans 14 amino acids. The CDR3 sequence is CATSRTTGGDEQFF. The CDR3 DNA sequence: TGTGCCACCAGCAGAACGACAGGGGGCGATGAGCAGTTCTTC.

J is TRBJ2-7 and V is TRBV20-1; TRBD2 is a possible D gene (7 bases). V was trimmed by 7 bases and J by 6 bases, leaving 22 bases between them. Per the germline V gene, CDR1 is DFQATT and CDR2 is SNEGSKA (reference sequence). The CDR3 has 14 residues. CDR3 coding DNA: TGCAGTGTTCCGCCCAGGGGAAGGGGGGGCGAGCAGTACTTC. Its protein is CSVPPRGRGGEQYF.

The chain has TRBV19 and TRBJ2-4; a weak D match, TRBD1 (5 bases). This CDR3 spans 16 amino acids. In germline, CDR1 is LNHDA, CDR2 SQIVND (reference sequence). V dropped 3 bases and J dropped 5 bases, with 17 bases sitting between them. CDR3: CASSMSRVQIENIQYF. The CDR3 DNA reads TGTGCCAGTAGTATGAGCAGGGTACAAATTGAAAACATTCAGTACTTC.

The V and J genes are TRBV2 and TRBJ1-5; possible D gene TRBD1, 5 bases. This CDR3 is built from 13 residues. Germline CDR1 is SNHLY and CDR2 is FYNNEI. Trimming took off 7 bases at V and 3 bases at J, with 10 bases between the two ends. The chain's CDR3 is CASKGELNQPQHF. The CDR3 DNA is TGTGCCAGCAAAGGGGAACTCAATCAGCCCCAGCATTTT.

The V call is TRBV7-8, the J call TRBJ2-3; 7 bases map to TRBD1. This CDR3 is 16 amino acids long. CDR1 SGHVS and CDR2 FQNEAQ come from the germline V gene. J lost 2 bases, V lost 3 bases, and 8 bases had no gene match. For the CDR3, the DNA is TGTGCCAGCAGCTTCCCTGGGACAGCCCACACAGATACGCAGTATTTT. It yields the protein CASSFPGTAHTDTQYF.

In its sample, this clonotype was seen many times. The chain is built from TRBV6-1 and TRBJ2-1; 9 nucleotides align to TRBD2. Germline V lookup: CDR1 MNHNS, CDR2 SASEGT. The J segment lost 2 bases and the V segment lost 6 bases, leaving 8 bases of the junction unmatched. The CDR3 is 16 amino acids. The CDR3 region is CASSALAGKAYNEQFF. DNA for the CDR3: TGTGCCAGCAGCGCCCTAGCGGGGAAAGCCTACAATGAGCAGTTCTTC.

There are many counts of this clonotype. CDR3 coding DNA: TGTGCCAGCAGTGACCCGCGTCGGTGGCAGCCCCACACTGAAGCTTTCTTT. It encodes CASSDPRRWQPHTEAFF. The V and J genes are TRBV2 and TRBJ1-1; D uncertain. CDR3 length equals 17 residues. Germline loops: CDR1 SNHLY, CDR2 FYNNEI. V was trimmed by 3 bases and J by 3 bases, leaving 20 bases between them.

This clonotype was detected only a few times. Here the CDR3 DNA reads TGTGCCAGCAGCTTGGGGACAGGGTGGCATGAGCAGTTCTTC. Translating it yields CASSLGTGWHEQFF. This chain joins TRBV7-2 and TRBJ2-1, with TRBD1 matching over 9 bases. Germline trimming cut 3 bases from V and 8 bases from J; bases unmatched to any gene: 5. CDR3 length: 14 residues. The V gene's germline CDR1 is SGHTA and CDR2 FQGNSA.

This clonotype was recorded at least ten times. The J gene is TRBJ2-5, the V gene TRBV27; D might be TRBD1 (5 bases). Germline V gene sequence: CDR1 MNHEY, CDR2 SMNVEV (reference sequence). The germline V and J ends were trimmed by 6 bases and 5 bases, with 10 bases remaining between them. There are 12 residues in the CDR3. CDR3 bases: TGTGCCAGCAGGTCAGGGCGGGAGACCCAGTACTTC. Translated, it gives CASRSGRETQYF.

This clonotype was seen more than once but under ten times. In nucleotides, the CDR3 is TGTGCCAGCAGCCAGGCGGAGCTCACAGATACGCAGTATTTT. Translation: CASSQAELTDTQYF. The chain has TRBV3-1 and TRBJ2-3; D gene uncertain. There are 14 residues in the CDR3. V gave up 3 bases and J gave up 2 bases, with 9 bases separating them. The V gene's germline CDR1 is LGHDT and CDR2 YNNKEL (reference sequence).

This clonotype was picked up many times. This chain joins TRBV12-5 and TRBJ2-5; no clear D. The CDR3 consists of 12 residues. The ends were cut back, 6 bases at V and 5 bases at J, with 10 bases in the middle. Germline loops: CDR1 LGHNT, CDR2 FRNRAP. The CDR3 DNA reads TGTGCTAGTGGCCTTCAGAGGGAGACCCAGTACTTC. Translated, it gives CASGLQRETQYF. Together with reference TRBV12-5 and TRBJ2-5, the CDR3 gives the full variable domain: DARVTQTPRHKVTEMGQEVTMRCQPILGHNTVFWYRQTMMQGLELLAYFRNRAPLDDSGMPKDRFSAEMPDATLATLKIQPSEPRDSAVYFCASGLQRETQYFGPGTRLLVL.

This clonotype appeared a few times. This chain uses TRBV6-1 with TRBJ1-2; a possible D gene is TRBD1 (5 bases). Germline CDR1 and CDR2: MNHNS and SASEGT. This CDR3 is 14 amino acids long. Trimming took off 6 bases at V and 2 bases at J, with 13 bases between the two ends. The CDR3 is CASRRPRENYGYTF. Here the CDR3 DNA reads TGTGCCAGCAGGAGACCCAGGGAAAACTATGGCTACACCTTC.

This clonotype was detected many times. This chain connects TRBV10-1 to TRBJ2-4; 7 bases are a match to TRBD2. The V gene end was trimmed by 0 bases and the J gene end by 2 bases; junction bases not matched to a gene: 10. This CDR3 is 18 amino acids long. Per the germline V gene, CDR1 is WNHNN and CDR2 is SYGVQD (reference sequence). The CDR3 loop reads CASSESGGLEHTKNIQYF. CDR3 nucleotides: TGCGCCAGCAGTGAGTCGGGAGGGCTCGAACATACCAAAAACATTCAGTACTTC.

This sequence joins TRBV24-1 and TRBJ1-2; D is uncertain. With 6 bases removed from V and 8 bases from J, the gap between germline ends came to 18 bases. The CDR3 is made up of 14 amino acids. Per the germline V gene, CDR1 is KGHDR and CDR2 is SFDVKD. The CDR3 region has the DNA TGTGCCACCAGTTTTAGGCAGGAAGGGAGCGGCTACACCTTC. It encodes CATSFRQEGSGYTF.

The rearrangement uses TRBV19 and TRBJ2-4, with 11 positions matching TRBD2. V shed 9 bases, J shed 8 bases, and the junction held 12 bases outside the gene matches. Germline assignment: CDR1 LNHDA and CDR2 SQIVND (reference sequence). The CDR3 length is 15 residues. In DNA form, the CDR3 reads TGTGCCAGCGCTTCAATTAGCGGGAGGGGTGACATTCAGTACTTC. Translating gives CASASISGRGDIQYF.

In regard to this clonotype: A much larger clone is a single base away; this may be a read error. The chain links TRBV15 to TRBJ2-7; the D call may be TRBD1 or TRBD2 (5 bases each). The V gene's germline CDR1 is LNHNV and CDR2 YYDKDF (reference sequence). The CDR3 totals 13 residues. Trimming shortened V by 5 bases and J by 5 bases, and 13 bases separated the two germline ends. This chain's CDR3 is CATSARDAHEQYF. CDR3 nucleotide sequence: TGTGCCACCAGCGCAAGGGACGCCCACGAGCAGTACTTC. The entire variable domain, with the rest obtained from reference TRBV15 and TRBJ2-7, is as follows: DAMVIQNPRYQVTQFGKPVTLSCSQTLNHNVMYWYQQKSSQAPKLLFHYYDKDFNNEADTPDNFQSRRPNTSFCFLDIRSPGLGDTAMYLCATSARDAHEQYFGPGTRLTVT.

A remark on this clonotype: One base away lies a much larger clone, so this may be a sequencing read error. The chain recombines TRBV5-1 with TRBJ2-1; maybe TRBD2 (5 bases). The CDR3 is 16 amino acids. Trimming cost V 6 bases and J 0 bases, with 16 bases left between them. The V gene's germline CDR1 is SGHRS and CDR2 YFSETQ. The CDR3 protein is CASNGETVSSYNEQFF. The CDR3 DNA reads TGCGCCAGCAATGGGGAGACGGTGAGCTCCTACAATGAGCAGTTCTTC.